This TCR beta chain stems from a study of identical twins. Germline assignment: CDR1 DFQATT and CDR2 SNEGSKA (reference sequence). Between the trimmed V and J ends, which lost 1 base and 0 bases, there was a span of 6 bases. The CDR3 length is 13 residues. TCRdb re-called the 5' RACE reads through MiXCR, storing one row per CDR3 protein. The table shows some 690,000 distinct CDR3 sequences, with around 21% occurring only once. The sample was also reused in another study, on T cells expressing NK-cell markers. That study reports: The study found dominant NKG2C+ clonotypes at roughly 1.0-7.5% of CD8+ T cells in about six donors. A handful of donors likewise had their CD3+CD56-NKG2C+ fraction led by these clonotypes.

Sequenced material: PBMCs. The source is a woman younger than 30 in good health. This rearrangement joins TRBV20-1 to TRBJ1-2, with unresolved D. The CDR3 here is CSARVEANYGYTF. In DNA, the CDR3 is TGCAGTGCTAGAGTAGAAGCTAACTATGGCTACACCTTC.